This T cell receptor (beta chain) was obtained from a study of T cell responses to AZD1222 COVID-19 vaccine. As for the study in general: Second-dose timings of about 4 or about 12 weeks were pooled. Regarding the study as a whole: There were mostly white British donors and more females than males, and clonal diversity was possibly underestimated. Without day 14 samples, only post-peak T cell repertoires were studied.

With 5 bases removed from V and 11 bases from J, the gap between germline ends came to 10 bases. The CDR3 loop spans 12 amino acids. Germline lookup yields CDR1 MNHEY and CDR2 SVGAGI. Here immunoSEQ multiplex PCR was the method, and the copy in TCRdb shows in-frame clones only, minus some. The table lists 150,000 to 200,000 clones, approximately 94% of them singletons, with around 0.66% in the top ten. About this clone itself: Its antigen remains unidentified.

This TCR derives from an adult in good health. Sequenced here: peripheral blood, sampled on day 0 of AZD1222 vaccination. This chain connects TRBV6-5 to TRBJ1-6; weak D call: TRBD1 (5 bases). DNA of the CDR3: TGTGCCAGCAGTCCCCAGGGTACACCCCTCCACTTT. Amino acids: CASSPQGTPLHF.